What follows describes a single T cell receptor beta chain. Antigen: not known. This CDR3 is built from 12 residues. Germline values: CDR1 GTSNPN, CDR2 SVGIG (reference sequence). V gave up 2 bases and J gave up 5 bases, with 9 bases separating them. The data belong to a study of cytomegalovirus exposure and HLA in healthy donors. Study observations and caveats: A later analysis associated 15,000 to 20,000 TCR beta sequences with HLA alleles at a 0.05 false discovery rate.

PCR was performed using 60 Vbeta and 13 Jbeta primers. The method was immunoSEQ multiplex PCR; TCRdb's version includes in-frame clones alone and lacks a portion of them. The sample includes 65,000 to 85,000 clones, 78% of them seen just once. Input material: PBMCs. The chain links TRBV30 to TRBJ1-2, with D possibly TRBD1 on 5 matching bases. This clonotype was obtained from a woman between 40 and 55 years old in good health and CMV-seropositive. CDR3 residues: CAWSPGPYGYTF. The CDR3 nucleotides are TGTGCCTGGAGTCCAGGGCCTTATGGCTACACCTTC.